The rows below give T cell receptor beta chains drawn from one sample of a study of T cells in Graves' hyperthyroidism and ophthalmopathy. One entry per CDR3 protein results from TCRdb running MiXCR on the multiplex PCR reads. This sample has a few hundred thousand distinct CDR3 sequences; about 13% occur once, and the top ten carry around a tenth. Source material: blood. These receptors were collected from a woman younger than 35 with Graves' hyperthyroidism. Both conserved end residues are trimmed from each CDR3. Fields, in order: V gene, clone size, J gene, CDR3 protein. Expanded clones get a size class; other rows say once, few or many, or leave the size out.

TRBV7-9	few	TRBJ2-2	ASSPSSDGELF
TRBV29-1	many	TRBJ2-7	SAVDREDYEQY
TRBV4-1	few	TRBJ1-5	ASSPERAIPQH
TRBV11-2	few	TRBJ1-3	ASSSGGKGSGNTIY
TRBV9	-	TRBJ1-3	ASSVFSGSGTTIY
TRBV15	many	TRBJ2-7	ATSRGSEGREQY
TRBV28	many	TRBJ2-1	ASSFDWGEGSRNEQF
TRBV11-2	-	TRBJ2-3	ASSRTSGRAPTDTQY
TRBV19	-	TRBJ2-5	ASRSGGQGETQY
TRBV20-1	few	TRBJ1-6	SARDRPGAGSNSPLH
TRBV18	few	TRBJ2-5	ASSPTQGRKETQY
TRBV6-1	-	TRBJ1-2	ASSRSLQASTYGYT
TRBV7-3	-	TRBJ2-7	ASSFSEGYEQY
TRBV24-1	-	TRBJ2-3	ATSDPLAGRGDTQY
TRBV6-1	many	TRBJ2-7	ASTVETGQAYEQY
TRBV2	many	TRBJ2-3	ASTPEDTQY
TRBV10-3	-	TRBJ2-7	AISGTYEQY
TRBV27	many	TRBJ1-5	ASSLSGIAGGQPQH
TRBV19	few	TRBJ2-1	ASSTNPKKSGRASTYNEQF
TRBV29-1	-	TRBJ2-7	GVGRDGSYEQY
TRBV12-3/TRBV12-4	many	TRBJ1-2	ASRSGTGGLFNYGYT
TRBV24-1	-	TRBJ2-3	ATARDRVTDTQY
TRBV24-1	-	TRBJ2-4	APIGQGKNIQY
TRBV5-6	-	TRBJ2-4	ASSSRLSLAKNIQY
TRBV2	many	TRBJ2-2	ASTALIANTGELF
TRBV3-1	many	TRBJ1-2	ASSQDWGPYGYT
TRBV7-9	many	TRBJ2-7	ASSPLAGGFVEQY
TRBV30	-	TRBJ1-4	AWRDKALPQSEKLF
TRBV5-8	few	TRBJ2-2	ASNPSGGELF
TRBV15	few	TRBJ2-7	ATSGGDYSYEQY
TRBV11-2	few	TRBJ2-2	ASSGAGTSTGELF
TRBV28	-	TRBJ2-7	ASSTFLGYRISYEQY
TRBV4-1	-	TRBJ2-5	ASSQGPNRGTETQY
TRBV28	many	TRBJ2-1	ASGAAGGDEQF
TRBV2	many	TRBJ1-1	ASTPGRMNTEAF
TRBV11-2	many	TRBJ1-5	ASSLDRYNQPQH
TRBV30	many	TRBJ1-5	AWRPPGYRDPNQPQH
TRBV28	many	TRBJ2-7	ASSRQGAEDYGQY
TRBV6-1	many	TRBJ2-1	ASSGTGYYNEQF
TRBV4-3	-	TRBJ1-2	ASSQDAGMRNYGYT
TRBV2	many	TRBJ1-4	ASSEETGSTQLF
TRBV5-1	-	TRBJ2-1	ASSCRYNEQF
TRBV13	-	TRBJ2-4	ASSLLLGKNIQY
TRBV20-1	many	TRBJ1-1	SASTAGRNTEAF
TRBV5-1	many	TRBJ2-5	ASSLEASGRETQY
TRBV12-3/TRBV12-4	many	TRBJ1-3	ASSPSWNTIY
TRBV27	many	TRBJ2-1	ASSLSRGGPAYNEQF
TRBV2	-	TRBJ2-5	ATSGTGGANSETQY
TRBV20-1	many	TRBJ2-1	SARDAPNEQF